Shown below are 17 T cell receptor beta chains from a single sample sequenced in a study of post-analysis software for immune sequencing data. Included in the TCR beta cDNA libraries were unique molecular identifiers. TCRdb reprocessed the PCR reads with MiXCR, giving one entry per CDR3 protein. The sample has 150,000 to 200,000 distinct CDR3 sequences, 36% seen once. The sample in question was blood, obtained after autologous hematopoietic stem cell transplantation. The receptors here all came from a girl aged 10-17 years with multiple sclerosis.

The rearrangement uses TRBV5-1 and TRBJ2-7; no firm D call. V dropped 0 bases and J dropped 8 bases, with 24 bases sitting between them. The germline V gene encodes CDR1 SGHRS and CDR2 YFSETQ. This CDR3 region has 17 residues. For the CDR3, the DNA is TGCGCCAGCAGCTTGGGAGCCGTGACGCCCCCACGCATCAAGCAGTACTTC. This encodes CASSLGAVTPPRIKQYF.

CDR3 DNA sequence: TGCAGTGCTAGGAGTCTAAAGGGTTGGGATGAGCAGTTCTTC. Translating gives CSARSLKGWDEQFF. The gene calls are TRBV20-1 and TRBJ2-1; D uncertain. CDR1 is DFQATT, CDR2 SNEGSKA, per germline (reference sequence). The CDR3 extends over 14 amino acids. V lost 3 bases to trimming and J lost 8 bases, with 17 bases between them.

This clonotype was seen only a few times. The chain recombines TRBV20-1 with TRBJ2-7, with TRBD1 as a possible D gene (6 bases). V lost 0 bases and J lost 2, with 11 bases in between. Germline lookup yields CDR1 DFQATT and CDR2 SNEGSKA (reference sequence). The length of the CDR3 is 14 residues. CDR3 amino acids: CSARDQGPPYEQYF. CDR3 DNA: TGCAGTGCTAGAGACCAGGGGCCCCCCTACGAGCAGTACTTC.

J is TRBJ2-2 and V is TRBV10-3; no clear D gene. The CDR3 covers 14 residues. CDR1 and CDR2 (germline): ENHRY, SYGVKD. The V and J ends lost 4 bases and 2 bases respectively, with 8 bases between them. DNA for the CDR3: TGTGCCATCAGTGTCAGGTTAAACACCGGGGAGCTGTTTTTT. Its translation is CAISVRLNTGELFF.

The chain carries TRBV3-1 and TRBJ2-3; TRBD2 aligns across 10 bases. The CDR3 loop spans 15 amino acids. Germline assignment: CDR1 LGHDT and CDR2 YNNKEL (reference sequence). With V trimmed by 5 bases and J by 6 bases, 8 bases remained unmatched. The CDR3 DNA follows: TGTGCCAGCAGCTCCCTAGCGGGAGTCCTTGATACGCAGTATTTT. Amino acid sequence: CASSSLAGVLDTQYF.

This clonotype was found a few times. The chain combines TRBV5-1 with TRBJ2-5; 7 nucleotides match TRBD1. The end of the DNA aligns better with TRBJ2-7, so the J call may be wrong. Germline CDR1 and CDR2: SGHRS and YFSETQ. The CDR3 loop spans 13 amino acids. For the CDR3, the DNA is TGCGCCAGCAGCCACGGACAGGCGGGCGAGCAGTACTTC. It translates to CASSHGQAGEQYF.

This clonotype was counted a few times. The genes are TRBV9 and TRBJ2-7; 9 bases are a match to TRBD2. V lost 2 bases to trimming and J lost 3 bases; unmatched junction nucleotides: 6. Per germline, CDR1 SGDLS and CDR2 YYNGEE. CDR3 length: 15 amino acids. CDR3 DNA: TGTGCCAGCAGCGTCTCGGCGGGAGGGGTCTACGAGCAGTACTTC. Protein product: CASSVSAGGVYEQYF.

This clonotype has just a few counts. The chain recombines TRBV27 with TRBJ2-7, with no clear D. Trimming shortened V by 2 bases and J by 2 bases, and 10 bases separated the two germline ends. This CDR3 has 14 residues. CDR1 is MNHEY and CDR2 is SMNVEV in the germline V gene (reference sequence). The CDR3 sequence is CASSLRTATYEQYF. The CDR3 coding sequence is TGTGCCAGCAGTTTAAGGACGGCAACCTACGAGCAGTACTTC.

The chain couples TRBV11-2 to TRBJ2-4, with TRBD1 matching 10 bases. Germline V gene lookup returns CDR1 SGHAT and CDR2 FQNNGV. This CDR3 contains 17 residues. V lost 6 bases and J lost 11; bases outside the gene matches: 19. The CDR3 reads CASSRGGTGDPRILQYF. In DNA, the CDR3 is TGTGCCAGCAGTAGGGGGGGGACAGGGGACCCAAGGATCCTTCAGTACTTC.

The rearrangement uses TRBV20-1 and TRBJ2-5; D is possibly TRBD1 (6 bases). Trimming left V 2 bases short and J 5 bases short, with 15 bases between. This CDR3 region has 14 residues. Germline loops: CDR1 DFQATT, CDR2 SNEGSKA (reference sequence). CDR3 sequence reads: CSARPGHGGETQYF. The CDR3 DNA is TGCAGTGCTAGACCGGGACATGGTGGGGAGACCCAGTACTTC.

The CDR3 is CASRPGQANTEAFF. The CDR3 nucleotides read TGTGCCAGCAGGCCGGGACAGGCTAACACTGAAGCTTTCTTT. V is TRBV9 and J is TRBJ1-1; 8 nucleotides line up with TRBD1. Per the germline V gene, CDR1 is SGDLS and CDR2 is YYNGEE. The CDR3 is 14 amino acids. The V gene end was trimmed by 5 bases and the J gene end by 2 bases; junction bases not matched to a gene: 5.

This clonotype was counted a few times. The V and J genes are TRBV20-1 and TRBJ2-3; 9 bases fit TRBD2. Germline values: CDR1 DFQATT, CDR2 SNEGSKA (reference sequence). The V gene end was trimmed by 0 bases and the J gene end by 8 bases; junction bases not matched to a gene: 6. This CDR3 contains 14 residues. CDR3: CSARDAGGPGTQYF. CDR3 in DNA: TGCAGTGCTAGAGATGCGGGAGGGCCAGGTACGCAGTATTTT.

This clonotype was observed a handful of times. The rearrangement uses TRBV6-5 and TRBJ2-7, with 12 bases lining up with TRBD2. The CDR3 totals 14 residues. The germline V gene has CDR1 MNHEY and CDR2 SVGAGI. The V and J ends lost 6 bases and 5 bases, in that order; junction bases with no gene match: 5. The CDR3 protein is CASRLAGGEDEQYF. The CDR3 region has the DNA TGTGCCAGCAGACTAGCGGGAGGAGAGGACGAGCAGTACTTC.

The rearrangement links TRBV10-2 to TRBJ1-1, with D hard to call. This CDR3 region has 13 residues. V was trimmed by 3 bases and J by 4 bases, leaving 9 bases between them. In germline, CDR1 is WSHSY, CDR2 SAAADI. The CDR3 DNA is TGCGCCAGCAGTGATAGTCCAACCACTGAAGCTTTCTTT. Translation gives CASSDSPTTEAFF.

This clonotype was observed a handful of times. The chain combines TRBV24-1 with TRBJ2-3; TRBD2 matches at 10 bases. CDR1 is KGHDR, CDR2 SFDVKD, per germline. This CDR3 comprises 17 residues. The V gene end was trimmed by 4 bases and the J gene end by 2 bases; junction bases not matched to a gene: 8. The CDR3 sequence is CATSDPLAGEFTDTQYF. The CDR3, as DNA: TGTGCCACCAGTGACCCGCTAGCGGGAGAGTTCACAGATACGCAGTATTTT.

This clonotype was recorded once. V gene TRBV18 combines with J gene TRBJ2-5; 7 bases map to TRBD1. Matching the DNA end better, TRBJ2-7 makes the J call doubtful. This CDR3 is 13 amino acids long. The germline V gene encodes CDR1 KGHSH and CDR2 LQKENI. CDR3 coding DNA: TGTGCCAGCTCCGCGACAGGGTTGGACGAGCAGTACTTC. It yields the protein CASSATGLDEQYF.

This clonotype appeared a few times. The J gene is TRBJ2-5, the V gene TRBV7-6; D is perhaps TRBD2 (5 bases). CDR1 and CDR2 from the germline V gene are SGHVS and FNYEAQ. CDR3 size: 13 residues. Trimming left V 4 bases short and J 3 bases short, with 9 bases between. The chain's CDR3 is CASSSLVKETQYF. CDR3 DNA sequence: TGTGCCAGCAGCTCACTAGTAAAAGAGACCCAGTACTTC.